The clone carrying this T cell receptor (beta chain) turned up a few times. Losses at the gene ends were 4 bases for V and 7 bases for J; bases not matched to a gene: 4. The germline V gene has CDR1 MNHEY and CDR2 SVGAGI. This CDR3 is 13 amino acids long. These data belong to a study of cytomegalovirus exposure and HLA in healthy donors. Primers: 60 Vbeta forward and 13 Jbeta reverse. The protocol was immunoSEQ multiplex PCR, while the TCRdb copy is restricted to in-frame clones and leaves out a portion. Of about 150,000 clones detected, less than 85% appear once; the ten largest clones hold 6.3%. Sequencing was performed on PBMCs. The rearrangement uses TRBV6-5 and TRBJ1-5; 7 nucleotides match TRBD1. The clonotype comes from a man aged 50 to 59 in good health and CMV-seropositive. CDR3 amino acids: CASSFTGDQPQHF. The CDR3 coding sequence is TGTGCCAGCAGTTTCACAGGGGACCAGCCCCAGCATTTT.